Following are 5 T cell receptor beta chains from one sample sequenced in a study of T cell responses to AZD1222 COVID-19 vaccine. Produced via immunoSEQ multiplex PCR; TCRdb's table is partial and in-frame only. This table holds approximately 100,000 clones, approximately 90% found once. The sequencing here drew on peripheral blood, taken on day 0 of AZD1222 vaccination. These receptors came from an adult in good health.

The chain couples TRBV7-2 to TRBJ1-1; possible D gene TRBD1, 5 bases. Germline V gene data show CDR1 as SGHTA and CDR2 as FQGNSA. The CDR3 contains 15 residues. Between the trimmed V and J ends, which lost 1 base and 4 bases, there was a span of 13 bases. The CDR3 DNA is TGTGCCAGCAGCTTAGTAGGGGTCGGAGGCACTGAAGCTTTCTTT. Its protein product is CASSLVGVGGTEAFF.

This chain links TRBV7-2 with TRBJ1-2; D is perhaps TRBD1 (6 bases). Germline loops: CDR1 SGHTA, CDR2 FQGNSA. The CDR3 has 17 amino acids. V lost 5 bases to trimming and J lost 6 bases, with 25 bases between them. The CDR3 region has the DNA TGTGCCAGCAGCCCGCGGGAAGGGGGAACATCTTCGAATGGCTACACCTTC. The encoded protein is CASSPREGGTSSNGYTF.

The rearrangement joins TRBV5-4 to TRBJ2-7, with TRBD1 matching 10 bases. Germline V CDR1 and CDR2: SGHNT, YYREEE (reference sequence). This CDR3 is built from 15 residues. The V gene end was trimmed by 6 bases and the J gene end by 2 bases; junction bases not matched to a gene: 8. CDR3 sequence (DNA): TGTGCCAGCACCATCGGCGGGACAGGGGCCTACGAGCAGTACTTC. This gives the protein CASTIGGTGAYEQYF.

The chain combines TRBV5-1 with TRBJ1-1; 9 bases fit TRBD1. This CDR3 has 17 residues. V trimming: 4 bases; J trimming: 0 bases; junction bases outside the gene matches: 10. Germline-derived CDR1 and CDR2 are SGHRS and YFSETQ. The chain's CDR3 is CASSPPRTGELNTEAFF. The CDR3 DNA sequence: TGCGCCAGCAGCCCGCCCCGGACAGGGGAATTGAACACTGAAGCTTTCTTT.

This sequence joins TRBV19 and TRBJ1-5; D gene uncertain. Germline V lookup: CDR1 LNHDA, CDR2 SQIVND (reference sequence). Trimming pared 11 bases from V and 4 bases from J, leaving 9 bases between. The CDR3 has 11 residues. The CDR3 DNA reads TGTGCCCCCGGGCTTAATCAGCCCCAGCATTTT. Its protein is CAPGLNQPQHF.